This T cell receptor beta chain emerged from a study of cytomegalovirus exposure and HLA in healthy donors. General study results and limits: Later on, a genetic analysis was performed. It linked a missense variant in DCLRE1C with V- and J-gene trimming of TCR beta.

Vbeta (60) and Jbeta (13) primers were used in the PCR. Method: immunoSEQ multiplex PCR; TCRdb's copy keeps in-frame clones and lacks some. The profile shows approximately 100,000 clones, around three quarters of them singletons. The ends were cut back, 2 bases at V and 7 bases at J, with 17 bases in the middle. This CDR3 is built from 15 residues. CDR1 and CDR2 from the germline V gene are MNHNS and SASEGT. Regarding this clone: Its matching antigen is unknown.

This receptor was obtained from a man aged 50-59 years in good health and CMV-seropositive. Material: PBMCs. The V and J genes are TRBV6-1 and TRBJ1-1, with D possibly TRBD1 on 5 matching bases. In DNA form, the CDR3 reads TGTGCCAGCAGTGAAATCGCCCCCGGGGGAAATGAAGCTTTCTTT. It yields the protein CASSEIAPGGNEAFF.